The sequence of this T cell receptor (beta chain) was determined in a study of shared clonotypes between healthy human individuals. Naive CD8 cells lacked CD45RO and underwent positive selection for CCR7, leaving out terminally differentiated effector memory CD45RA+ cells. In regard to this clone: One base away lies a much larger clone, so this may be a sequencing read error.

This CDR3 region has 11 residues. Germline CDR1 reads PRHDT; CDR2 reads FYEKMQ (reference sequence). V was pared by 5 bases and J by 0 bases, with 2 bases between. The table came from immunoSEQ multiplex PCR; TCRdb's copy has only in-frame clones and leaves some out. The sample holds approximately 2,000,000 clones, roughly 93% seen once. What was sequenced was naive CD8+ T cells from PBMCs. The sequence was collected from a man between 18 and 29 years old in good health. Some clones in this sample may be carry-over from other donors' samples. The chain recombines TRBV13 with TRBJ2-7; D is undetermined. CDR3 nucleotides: TGTGCCAGCAGCGTCTCCTACGAGCAGTACTTC. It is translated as CASSVSYEQYF.